This passage covers 18 T cell receptor beta chains from one sample sequenced in a study of neurological immune-mediated disorders. MiXCR was run by TCRdb on the 5' RACE reads, yielding one entry per CDR3 protein. The sample lists about 120,000 distinct CDR3 sequences, 3.2% occurring once. Sequenced sample: PBMCs. Receptors were obtained from a woman aged 30 to 39 with multiple sclerosis.

This clonotype was counted at least ten times. The chain employs TRBV29-1 and TRBJ2-5; D possibly corresponds to TRBD1 (5 bases). Germline-derived CDR1 and CDR2 are SQVTM and ANQGSEA. The CDR3 is 12 amino acids. Trimming removed 3 bases at V and 3 bases at J, with 8 bases between. The CDR3 DNA sequence: TGCAGCGTTGATCCCAGGGAAGAGACCCAGTACTTC. Protein: CSVDPREETQYF.

The sample holds many counts of this clonotype. V usage is TRBV7-2 and J usage is TRBJ1-2, with TRBD1 as a possible D gene (6 bases). Trimming stripped 5 bases from V and 3 bases from J, with 19 bases between. Germline V CDR1 and CDR2: SGHTA, FQGNSA. The CDR3 length is 16 residues. The CDR3 sequence: CASSSGAGRGDYGYTF. The CDR3, as DNA: TGTGCCAGCAGCAGCGGGGCGGGCAGGGGAGACTATGGCTACACCTTC.

With regard to this clonotype: A much larger clonotype is one base distant, so this may be a read error. The J gene is TRBJ1-1, the V gene TRBV20-1; D call uncertain. The germline CDR1 and CDR2 sequences are DFQATT and SNEGSKA (reference sequence). V was trimmed by 8 bases and J by 3 bases, leaving 16 bases between them. This CDR3 region has 13 residues. The CDR3 DNA follows: TGCAGTACCCAACCTCCTGGGGACACTGAAGCTTTCTTT. Protein: CSTQPPGDTEAFF.

At least ten counts were recorded for this clonotype. The rearrangement links TRBV15 to TRBJ2-5; D gene ambiguous. Trimming cost V 0 bases and J 5 bases, with 13 bases left between them. The CDR3 sequence is 15 residues long. Germline CDR1 is LNHNV and CDR2 is YYDKDF (reference sequence). CDR3 in amino acids: CATSREGGVRETQYF. Written as DNA, the CDR3 is TGTGCCACCAGCAGAGAAGGCGGTGTTCGTGAGACCCAGTACTTC.

This clonotype was counted ten times or more. This chain joins TRBV7-9 and TRBJ1-1; no clear D. This CDR3 spans 13 amino acids. Germline V gene data show CDR1 as SEHNR and CDR2 as FQNEAQ (reference sequence). Trimming cost V 11 bases and J 2 bases, with 15 bases left between them. The CDR3 is CAARVGPNTEAFF. The CDR3 coding sequence is TGTGCCGCCCGTGTTGGGCCCAACACTGAAGCTTTCTTT.

This clonotype has ten or more counts. CDR3 nucleotides: TGTGCCAGCAGCGAAGACCTTGACAGACTTTATCAGCCCCAGCATTTT. It specifies CASSEDLDRLYQPQHF. The rearrangement joins TRBV6-2 or TRBV6-3 to TRBJ1-5; perhaps TRBD1 as D (5 bases). Germline V CDR1 and CDR2: MNHEY, SVGEGT. CDR3 length equals 16 residues. The V gene lost 6 bases and the J gene lost 5 bases, with 20 bases spanning the gap.

This clonotype showed up many times. This sequence joins TRBV4-3 and TRBJ2-1; D is possibly TRBD2 (5 bases). CDR3 length: 15 residues. Trimming took 4 bases from V and 0 from J, leaving 10 bases between them. Germline V gene data show CDR1 as LGHNA and CDR2 as YSLEER. CDR3 protein: CASSPVGSSYNEQFF. The CDR3 region has the DNA TGCGCCAGCAGCCCCGTGGGGAGCTCCTACAATGAGCAGTTCTTC.

The sample holds many counts of this clonotype. The gene calls are TRBV7-6 and TRBJ2-3, with 7 bases that match TRBD2. V was clipped by 6 bases and J by 3 bases; unmatched bases: 18. This CDR3 spans 18 amino acids. The germline V gene encodes CDR1 SGHVS and CDR2 FNYEAQ. CDR3 nucleotide sequence: TGTGCCAGCAGACGTAACCCGGGGAGGGCCATAGAAACAGATACGCAGTATTTT. Its protein product is CASRRNPGRAIETDTQYF.

This clonotype occurred many times. An end of the junction differs from the germline gene, which may be a read error. The chain carries TRBV7-2 and TRBJ2-4; D may be TRBD2 (5 bases). Germline V gives CDR1 SGHTA, CDR2 FQGNSA. This CDR3 has 15 amino acids. The CDR3 loop is CASSLVGVRSPSGDF. CDR3 sequence (DNA): TGTGCCAGCAGCTTAGTCGGGGTCCGGTCCCCGTCCGGGGACTTC.

At least ten counts were recorded for this clonotype. The rearrangement joins TRBV20-1 to TRBJ2-1; maybe TRBD1 (6 bases). This CDR3 has 16 residues. The germline V and J ends were trimmed by 3 bases and 4 bases, with 19 bases remaining between them. In germline, CDR1 is DFQATT, CDR2 SNEGSKA (reference sequence). The CDR3 DNA reads as TGCAGTGCTAGCGGTGGGGGCCGAAGGGATTACAATGAGCAGTTCTTC. Translated, it gives CSASGGGRRDYNEQFF.

Ten or more counts support this clonotype. The J gene is TRBJ2-1, the V gene TRBV6-6; D is possibly TRBD2 (6 bases). Deletions cut 6 bases from V and 4 bases from J, with 13 bases between. Per the germline V gene, CDR1 is MNHNY and CDR2 is SVGAGI (reference sequence). There are 14 residues in the CDR3. The CDR3 coding sequence is TGTGCCAGCAGCGATCTAGCGAGTTACAATGAGCAGTTCTTC. This codes for CASSDLASYNEQFF.

This clonotype has at least ten counts. The chain employs TRBV20-1 and TRBJ2-7, with 8 bases fitting TRBD2. The CDR3 is 11 residues long. CDR1 and CDR2 (germline): DFQATT, SNEGSKA (reference sequence). Trimming took 6 bases from V and 7 from J; bases not matched to a gene: 5. CDR3 DNA: TGCAGTGCAGCGGGGGTGGGTGAGCAGTACTTC. It is translated as CSAAGVGEQYF.

Ten or more counts support this clonotype. The chain couples TRBV25-1 to TRBJ2-7; tentative D call: TRBD1 (5 bases). There are 14 residues in the CDR3. V shed 6 bases and J shed 2 bases, with 14 bases lying between them. Germline CDR1 and CDR2: MGHDK and SYGVNS. The CDR3 spells CASRGQKSPYEQYF. In DNA form, the CDR3 reads TGTGCCAGCAGGGGGCAGAAATCCCCCTACGAGCAGTACTTC.

This clonotype was observed at least ten times. The V and J genes are TRBV12-3 or TRBV12-4 and TRBJ2-3; 9 bases fit TRBD1. The trim removed 1 base at V and 5 bases at J, leaving 7 bases unmatched. The CDR3 spans 16 residues. The CDR3: CASSLGGTGLGDTQYF. DNA of the CDR3: TGTGCCAGCAGTTTAGGTGGGACAGGGCTAGGAGATACGCAGTATTTT.

This clonotype showed up many times. The V call is TRBV4-3, the J call TRBJ2-1; TRBD2 aligns across 9 bases. Germline V CDR1 and CDR2: LGHNA, YSLEER. V lost 4 bases and J lost 4; bases outside the gene matches: 5. This CDR3 has 15 residues. The CDR3 protein is CASSRERGAYNEQFF. The CDR3 DNA reads TGCGCCAGCAGCCGAGAGCGGGGGGCATACAATGAGCAGTTCTTC.

This clonotype was seen at least ten times. The chain employs TRBV29-1 and TRBJ2-1; D is uncertain. The germline V gene encodes CDR1 SQVTM and CDR2 ANQGSEA. The V end lost 2 bases, the J end lost 2 bases, and 16 bases lay between the germline ends. The CDR3 has 16 residues. CDR3 sequence reads: CSVERPNKKTYNEQFF. DNA of the CDR3: TGCAGCGTTGAAAGGCCCAATAAGAAGACCTACAATGAGCAGTTCTTC.

This clonotype came up many times. V usage is TRBV7-2 and J usage is TRBJ2-3, with 11 bases lining up with TRBD2. The CDR3 totals 17 residues. The germline CDR1 and CDR2 sequences are SGHTA and FQGNSA. With 0 bases clipped from V and 1 base from J, the junction kept 3 bases outside the gene matches. For the CDR3, the DNA is TGTGCCAGCAGCTTAGCTAGCGGGGGGGGAGGCACAGATACGCAGTATTTT. Protein: CASSLASGGGGTDTQYF.

This clonotype was found many times. The V gene is TRBV5-6, the J gene TRBJ2-1; D is possibly TRBD1 (5 bases). The germline V gene encodes CDR1 SGHDT and CDR2 YYEEEE. The germline V and J ends were trimmed by 2 bases and 6 bases, with 21 bases remaining between them. The CDR3 contains 17 residues. This CDR3 is CASSFPGLRPMSNEQFF. In DNA, the CDR3 is TGTGCCAGCAGCTTCCCAGGGTTAAGACCAATGTCCAATGAGCAGTTCTTC.